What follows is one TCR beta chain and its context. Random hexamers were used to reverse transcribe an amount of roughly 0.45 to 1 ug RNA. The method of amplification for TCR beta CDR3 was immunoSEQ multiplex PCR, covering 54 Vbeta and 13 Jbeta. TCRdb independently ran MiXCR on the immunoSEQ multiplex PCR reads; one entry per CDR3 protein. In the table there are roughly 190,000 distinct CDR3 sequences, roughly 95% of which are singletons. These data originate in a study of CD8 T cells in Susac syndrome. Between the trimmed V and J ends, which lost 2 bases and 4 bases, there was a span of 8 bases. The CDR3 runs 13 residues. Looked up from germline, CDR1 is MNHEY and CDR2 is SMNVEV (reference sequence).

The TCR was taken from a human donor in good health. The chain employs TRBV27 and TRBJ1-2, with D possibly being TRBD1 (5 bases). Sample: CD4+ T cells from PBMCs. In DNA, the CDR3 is TGTGCCAGCAGTTTAATCGGGGGCTATGGCTACACCTTC. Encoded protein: CASSLIGGYGYTF.